A single sample gave rise to the 13 T cell receptor beta chains below, sequenced in a study of blood T cell repertoires in COVID-19. Measured with immunoSEQ multiplex PCR; TCRdb has only the in-frame clones, and not every one. The sample yields some 250,000 clones, about 91% seen once. Sequenced: PBMCs or T cells enriched from blood (not recorded which). Receptors were obtained from a human donor in a cohort exposed to, infected with or recovered from COVID-19 (not recorded which). The donor label of this sample is uncertain.

The sample holds a few counts of this clone. J is TRBJ1-6 and V is TRBV5-8; no reliable D call. The germline V gene has CDR1 SGHTS and CDR2 YDEGEE. The CDR3 runs to 14 residues. The ends were cut back, 2 bases at V and 10 bases at J, with 13 bases in the middle. The CDR3 DNA reads TGTGCCAGCAGCTTAGGACTGCTTAGCTCACCCCTCCACTTT. As protein: CASSLGLLSSPLHF.

The chain carries TRBV5-4 and TRBJ1-3; D remains ambiguous. CDR1 and CDR2 from the germline V gene are SGHNT and YYREEE (reference sequence). Trimming removed 4 bases from V and 4 bases from J, with 9 bases in between. CDR3 length: 13 amino acids. Written as DNA, the CDR3 is TGTGCCAGCAGCCTCCCAGCGGGAAACACCATATATTTT. This translates into CASSLPAGNTIYF.

The chain links TRBV11-3 to TRBJ2-1; TRBD2 is a possible D gene (5 bases). V was clipped by 5 bases and J by 6 bases, with 11 bases between them. CDR1 and CDR2 (germline): SGHNT, YENEEA. The CDR3 covers 13 residues. CDR3 in amino acids: CASSPGVPNEQFF. CDR3 DNA: TGTGCCAGCAGCCCCGGGGTCCCCAATGAGCAGTTCTTC.

This chain links TRBV5-1 with TRBJ1-2, with 9 bases that match TRBD1. This CDR3 is 13 amino acids long. V was pared by 4 bases and J by 7 bases, with 5 bases of the junction left unmatched. Germline values: CDR1 SGHRS, CDR2 YFSETQ. Here the CDR3 DNA reads TGCGCCAGCAGCCCGGGACAGGGCGGTGGCTACACCTTC. Amino acids: CASSPGQGGGYTF. The entire variable domain, with the rest obtained from reference TRBV5-1 and TRBJ1-2, is as follows: KAGVTQTPRYLIKTRGQQVTLSCSPISGHRSVSWYQQTPGQGLQFLFEYFSETQRNKGNFPGRFSGRQFSNSRSEMNVSTLELGDSALYLCASSPGQGGGYTFGSGTRLTVV.

The J gene is TRBJ2-2, the V gene TRBV30; TRBD2 matches at 10 bases. Germline CDR1 reads GTSNPN; CDR2 reads SVGIG (reference sequence). The J segment lost 5 bases and the V segment lost 3 bases, leaving 9 bases of the junction unmatched. There are 16 residues in the CDR3. The CDR3: CAWRGLAGGDTGELFF. The CDR3 DNA sequence: TGTGCCTGGAGGGGATTAGCGGGGGGAGATACCGGGGAGCTGTTTTTT.

V gene TRBV19 combines with J gene TRBJ1-6; D not resolved. V gave up 6 bases and J gave up 0 bases, with 15 bases separating them. The CDR3 consists of 17 residues. Germline V gene lookup returns CDR1 LNHDA and CDR2 SQIVND (reference sequence). CDR3 region: CASSPLGGSSYNSPLHF. CDR3 bases: TGTGCCAGTAGCCCCCTCGGCGGTAGCTCCTATAATTCACCCCTCCACTTT.

This clone was recorded once. The CDR3 coding sequence is TGTGCCAGCAGTGAAGGAGGGGGTGGGCAGCTGTTTTTT. This translates into CASSEGGGGQLFF. The genes are TRBV2 and TRBJ2-2; possibly TRBD1 for D (6 bases). Germline CDR1 SNHLY, CDR2 FYNNEI. V lost 1 base and J lost 12, with 12 bases in between. This CDR3 has 13 residues.

This chain links TRBV11-2 with TRBJ1-2; D remains ambiguous. The CDR3 runs to 17 residues. With 0 bases removed from V and 5 bases from J, the gap between germline ends came to 19 bases. The germline V gene has CDR1 SGHAT and CDR2 FQNNGV. The CDR3 loop is CASSLDARLRSPYGYTF. Written as DNA, the CDR3 is TGTGCCAGCAGCTTAGATGCCCGTCTGAGATCTCCTTATGGCTACACCTTC.

The genes are TRBV9 and TRBJ2-3, with D possibly TRBD2 on 5 matching bases. The CDR3 totals 17 residues. Trimming pared 3 bases from V and 2 bases from J, leaving 19 bases between. CDR1 and CDR2 (germline): SGDLS, YYNGEE. The CDR3 protein is CASSASLGSSITDTQYF. CDR3 DNA sequence: TGTGCCAGCAGCGCCTCATTGGGGAGTTCGATCACAGATACGCAGTATTTT.

The chain employs TRBV18 and TRBJ2-1; TRBD2 matches 11 bases. Germline values: CDR1 KGHSH, CDR2 LQKENI. J lost 1 base, V lost 1 base, and 3 bases had no gene match. CDR3 length: 17 amino acids. CDR3 nucleotides: TGTGCCAGCTCACCACTAGCGGGGGGGCGTTCCTACAATGAGCAGTTCTTC. Translating gives CASSPLAGGRSYNEQFF.

V gene TRBV30 combines with J gene TRBJ2-7; 13 positions match TRBD2. V was clipped by 5 bases and J by 4 bases; unmatched bases: 2. CDR1 and CDR2 (germline): GTSNPN, SVGIG (reference sequence). The CDR3 sequence is 13 residues long. In DNA form, the CDR3 reads TGTGCCTGGGGACTAGCGGGGGCATACGAGCAGTACTTC. This encodes CAWGLAGAYEQYF.

A single count supports this clone. The genes are TRBV16 and TRBJ1-1; D gene unclear. Trimming shortened V by 4 bases and J by 0 bases, and 9 bases separated the two germline ends. The CDR3 has 14 residues. Germline V CDR1 and CDR2: KGHSY, FQNENV. CDR3: CASSRARVNTEAFF. The CDR3 DNA sequence: TGTGCCAGCAGCCGTGCGAGGGTGAACACTGAAGCTTTCTTT.

Note on this clone: Because the CDR3's place on the DNA is in doubt, the DNA is left out and the CDR3 is given as listed by TCRdb. V gene TRBV19 combines with J gene TRBJ2-6; the table's D call, TRBD1, has no DNA check behind it. Germline V CDR1 and CDR2: LNHDA, SQIVND (reference sequence). The CDR3 spans 16 amino acids, including both terminal residues. The CDR3 reads CASTSDSNSGANVLTF.